Listed below are T cell receptor beta chains from one sample, sequenced in a study of blood T cell repertoires in COVID-19. The method was immunoSEQ multiplex PCR; TCRdb's version includes in-frame clones alone and lacks a portion of them. The sample lists approximately 150,000 clones; about 80% were seen once. Sample: peripheral blood. These receptors all stem from a man between 65 and 85 years old with acute or convalescent COVID-19. CDR3s include the opening cysteine and the closing phenylalanine or tryptophan.

V	CDR3
TRBV29-1	CSVEGQQDLSYNEQFF
TRBV7-6	CASSFRTSGKYNEQFF
TRBV19	CASDLGERGSTDTQYF
TRBV3-1/TRBV3-2	CASSDSRGGISTNEKLFF
TRBV7-8	CASSLRDYTEAFF
TRBV5-1	CASTSGGGETEAFF
TRBV10-2	CASSVYTGFTEAFF
TRBV3-1/TRBV3-2	CASSHSLAGQETQYF
TRBV6-5	CASRTGQLYEQYF
TRBV5-4	CASTPDRRAGDTQYF
TRBV6-5	CAGGTAGGGAQYF
TRBV2	CASKWEGALSGANVLTF